A single sample is the source of the 7 T cell receptor beta chains below, sequenced in a study of human T cells and chemical hapten exposure (dated by TCRdb to about 2021). Library generation was performed with RACE. Reads for this sample came from a NextSeq 500. TCRdb cleaned the public reads at Q25 with fastp, built clones with MiXCR and kept in-frame beta chains. Records with the same CDR3 protein are collapsed into one entry carrying the most frequent genes and DNA. The table for this sample lists 30,000 to 40,000 distinct CDR3 sequences; less than 9% of them were counted only once. The ten largest clonotypes hold around 1.4% of the sample. The time point label, read with the paper, signifies: pre-sensitization, week 0. The treatment or condition label here, explained by the study, means: therapeutic diphenylcyclopropenone sensitization with weekly scalp DPC. The specimen was whole blood, collected in connection with sensitization to the hapten diphenylcyclopropenone (DPC). These receptors were obtained from a woman aged 45-59 years with alopecia areata. Some clones in this sample may be carry-over from other donors' samples.

This clonotype was counted only a few times. This rearrangement joins TRBV9 to TRBJ2-1; D might be TRBD2 (6 bases). The CDR3 runs to 18 residues. The germline V gene encodes CDR1 SGDLS and CDR2 YYNGEE. V lost 2 bases, J lost 4 bases, and 22 bases lay in between. The CDR3 nucleotides read TGTGCCAGCAGCGTGAGCCCGGGGGTCGGGACCGAATACAATGAGCAGTTCTTC. Protein: CASSVSPGVGTEYNEQFF.

This clonotype was seen at least ten times. The gene calls are TRBV28 and TRBJ1-1; D is ambiguous. CDR1 is MDHEN and CDR2 is SYDVKM in the germline V gene. Deletions cut 5 bases from V and 3 bases from J, with 10 bases between. CDR3 size: 13 residues. CDR3 region: CASSPPRDTEAFF. The CDR3, as DNA: TGTGCCAGCAGTCCCCCCCGGGACACTGAAGCTTTCTTT.

Ten or more counts support this clonotype. This sequence joins TRBV7-2 and TRBJ2-3, with D hard to call. V lost 2 bases to trimming and J lost 2 bases, with 14 bases between them. Germline values: CDR1 SGHTA, CDR2 FQGNSA. This CDR3 spans 16 amino acids. CDR3 sequence reads: CASSLSRSRVTDTQYF. The CDR3 DNA follows: TGTGCCAGCAGCTTAAGTAGGAGCAGAGTCACAGATACGCAGTATTTT.

This clonotype was seen ten or more times. The V gene is TRBV29-1, the J gene TRBJ2-7; TRBD1 matches at 9 bases. Germline trimming cut 4 bases from V and 6 bases from J; bases unmatched to any gene: 4. The germline CDR1 and CDR2 sequences are SQVTM and ANQGSEA. There are 12 residues in the CDR3. In DNA form, the CDR3 reads TGCAGCGTTGGGGGACAGGGTTTCGAGCAGTACTTC. Translating gives CSVGGQGFEQYF.

There are many counts of this clonotype. The V call is TRBV19, the J call TRBJ2-1; 7 bases fit TRBD2. With V trimmed by 5 bases and J by 6 bases, 10 bases remained unmatched. Germline V gene sequence: CDR1 LNHDA, CDR2 SQIVND (reference sequence). This CDR3 spans 15 amino acids. Here the CDR3 reads CASSARGSFSNEQFF. In DNA, the CDR3 is TGTGCCAGTAGTGCCCGCGGGAGCTTCTCCAATGAGCAGTTCTTC. The complete variable domain, with remaining parts taken from reference TRBV19 and TRBJ2-1, reads DGGITQSPKYLFRKEGQNVTLSCEQNLNHDAMYWYRQDPGQGLRLIYYSQIVNDFQKGDIAEGYSVSREKKESFPLTVTSAQKNPTAFYLCASSARGSFSNEQFFGPGTRLTVL.

There are many counts of this clonotype. The chain links TRBV7-6 to TRBJ1-3; a possible D gene is TRBD1 (5 bases). Between the trimmed V and J ends, which lost 5 bases and 0 bases, there was a span of 8 bases. The length of the CDR3 is 14 residues. CDR1 and CDR2 (germline): SGHVS, FNYEAQ. CDR3 DNA sequence: TGTGCCAGCAGCCCGGGACCCTCTGGAAACACCATATATTTT. As protein: CASSPGPSGNTIYF.

This clonotype was seen ten or more times. The V call is TRBV5-1, the J call TRBJ2-2, with D unclear. CDR3 length equals 14 residues. The V end was cut by 0 bases, the J end by 6 bases, with 9 bases between. Germline CDR1 SGHRS, CDR2 YFSETQ. CDR3 loop: CASSLDTLAGELFF. Here the CDR3 DNA reads TGCGCCAGCAGCTTGGACACTCTGGCCGGGGAGCTGTTTTTT.